These 15 T cell receptor beta chains were sequenced from one sample in a study of blood T cell repertoires in COVID-19. Clones were read by immunoSEQ multiplex PCR, and TCRdb kept only the in-frame ones, dropping some. The data contain a few hundred thousand clones, roughly 89% of them seen just once; the ten biggest clones take up roughly 16%. Specimen: PBMCs or T cells enriched from blood (not recorded which). The receptors stem from a young man who had been exposed to COVID-19.

The V gene is TRBV4-1, the J gene TRBJ1-4; D might be TRBD1 (6 bases). Trimming stripped 0 bases from V and 7 bases from J, with 18 bases between. The CDR3 consists of 17 residues. Germline CDR1 MGHRA, CDR2 YSYEKL. The CDR3 spells CASSQDLFSGTTEKLFF. In DNA form, the CDR3 reads TGCGCCAGCAGCCAAGATCTGTTCTCCGGGACAACTGAAAAACTGTTTTTT.

This clone was recorded once. The genes are TRBV7-9 and TRBJ2-2; D is unclear. In germline, CDR1 is SEHNR, CDR2 FQNEAQ (reference sequence). The CDR3 spans 13 residues. V lost 4 bases, J lost 1 base, and 4 bases lay in between. The CDR3 sequence is CASSSLNTGELFF. As DNA, the CDR3 is TGTGCCAGCAGCTCATTGAACACCGGGGAGCTGTTTTTT.

The CDR3 spells CASSSPQGNTDTQYF. The CDR3 nucleotides read TGTGCCAGCAGCTCCCCGCAGGGCAACACAGATACGCAGTATTTT. The chain is built from TRBV5-5 and TRBJ2-3; a possible D gene is TRBD1 (5 bases). The CDR3 has 15 residues. The V gene's germline CDR1 is SGHKS and CDR2 YYEKEE (reference sequence). Trimming took 3 bases from V and 2 from J, leaving 13 bases between them.

The chain employs TRBV4-1 and TRBJ1-1; TRBD1 is a possible D gene (5 bases). Germline assignment: CDR1 MGHRA and CDR2 YSYEKL. Deletions cut 6 bases from V and 3 bases from J, with 11 bases between. This CDR3 spans 13 amino acids. Here the CDR3 DNA reads TGCGCCAGCAGAGTGGACAAAGACACTGAAGCTTTCTTT. Translating gives CASRVDKDTEAFF.

The chain couples TRBV3-1 (or the pseudogene TRBV3-2) to TRBJ1-2; D is perhaps TRBD1 (5 bases). Per germline, CDR1 LGHDT and CDR2 YNNKEL (reference sequence). The length of the CDR3 is 16 residues. The V and J ends lost 1 base and 0 bases respectively, with 12 bases between them. CDR3 in amino acids: CASSQVDTTANYGYTF. The CDR3, as DNA: TGTGCCAGCAGCCAAGTGGACACGACAGCTAACTATGGCTACACCTTC.

The genes are TRBV14 and TRBJ2-1, with D uncertain. Germline CDR1 reads SGHDN; CDR2 reads FVKESK. The CDR3 covers 13 residues. Trimming removed 5 bases from V and 8 bases from J, with 13 bases in between. The CDR3: CASSSDKSDEQFF. As DNA, the CDR3 is TGTGCCAGCAGCTCAGACAAATCGGATGAGCAGTTCTTC.

This clone was found many times. J is TRBJ1-1 and V is TRBV11-2; D is possibly TRBD1 (5 bases). The CDR3 covers 13 residues. Germline CDR1 and CDR2: SGHAT and FQNNGV. Trimming stripped 5 bases from V and 11 bases from J, with 18 bases between. CDR3 region: CASSPRAREEAFF. The CDR3 DNA follows: TGTGCCAGCAGCCCCAGGGCCAGGGAAGAGGCTTTCTTT.

The rearrangement uses TRBV5-1 and TRBJ2-5, with D perhaps matching TRBD1 (5 bases). Trimming cost V 2 bases and J 1 base, with 12 bases left between them. The CDR3 is 15 residues long. In germline, CDR1 is SGHRS, CDR2 YFSETQ. The CDR3 region is CASSFSSGSQETQYF. In DNA, the CDR3 is TGCGCCAGCAGCTTTTCCTCAGGGTCCCAAGAGACCCAGTACTTC.

This chain uses TRBV7-2 with TRBJ2-3; a weak D match, TRBD1 (5 bases). The V gene's germline CDR1 is SGHTA and CDR2 FQGNSA. The CDR3 spans 13 residues. Trimming left V 3 bases short and J 5 bases short, with 9 bases between. CDR3 loop: CASSFRQGDTQYF. CDR3 in DNA: TGTGCCAGCAGCTTCCGCCAGGGAGATACGCAGTATTTT.

The chain combines TRBV27 with TRBJ1-1; 7 nucleotides agree with TRBD1. V lost 5 bases and J lost 6; bases outside the gene matches: 3. The CDR3 loop spans 12 amino acids. CDR1 and CDR2 from the germline V gene are MNHEY and SMNVEV (reference sequence). As DNA, the CDR3 is TGTGCCAGCAGTACAGGGGAAGCTGAAGCTTTCTTT. Protein product: CASSTGEAEAFF.

V usage is TRBV4-1 and J usage is TRBJ1-3; 7 nucleotides match TRBD1. The germline gives CDR1 MGHRA, CDR2 YSYEKL. There are 15 residues in the CDR3. J lost 4 bases, V lost 2 bases, and 5 bases had no gene match. Here the CDR3 DNA reads TGCGCCAGCAGCCAAACCGACAGGGAAGGAAACACCATATATTTT. Amino acid sequence: CASSQTDREGNTIYF.

The chain employs TRBV9 and TRBJ1-3; 8 bases line up with TRBD1. J was trimmed by 4 bases and V by 4 bases; bases with no gene match: 7. The CDR3 loop spans 15 amino acids. Looked up from germline, CDR1 is SGDLS and CDR2 is YYNGEE. The DNA of the CDR3 is TGTGCCAGCAGCACAGGGGGGGGTAAGGGAAACACCATATATTTT. Encoded protein: CASSTGGGKGNTIYF.

This clone was detected only a few times. The V gene is TRBV7-2, the J gene TRBJ2-1, with D possibly matching TRBD2 (7 bases). Per germline, CDR1 SGHTA and CDR2 FQGNSA. Trimming cost V 1 base and J 3 bases, with 16 bases left between them. This CDR3 comprises 17 residues. The CDR3 sequence: CASSLESGGRNYNEQFF. CDR3 nucleotide sequence: TGTGCCAGCAGCTTAGAGTCCGGGGGGCGAAACTACAATGAGCAGTTCTTC. Looking up the rest from reference TRBV7-2 and TRBJ2-1 gives the full variable domain: GAGVSQSPSNKVTEKGKDVELRCDPISGHTALYWYRQSLGQGLEFLIYFQGNSAPDKSGLPSDRFSAERTGGSVSTLTIQRTQQEDSAVYLCASSLESGGRNYNEQFFGPGTRLTVL.

The chain links TRBV7-2 to TRBJ1-2; 8 nucleotides agree with TRBD1. This CDR3 contains 15 residues. CDR1 is SGHTA and CDR2 is FQGNSA in the germline V gene. V lost 1 base, J lost 7 bases, and 8 bases stayed unmatched. The CDR3 coding sequence is TGTGCCAGCAGCTTAGTACCGGACAGGGAGACTGGCTACACCTTC. Translated, it gives CASSLVPDRETGYTF.

The chain joins TRBV7-6 to TRBJ2-2; 10 positions match TRBD1. The germline CDR1 and CDR2 sequences are SGHVS and FNYEAQ. The CDR3 is 14 amino acids. The V segment lost 5 bases and the J segment 4 bases; nucleotides outside the gene matches: 1. CDR3 DNA sequence: TGTGCCAGCAGCCGACAGGGGGCCACCGGGGAGCTGTTTTTT. Its protein is CASSRQGATGELFF.